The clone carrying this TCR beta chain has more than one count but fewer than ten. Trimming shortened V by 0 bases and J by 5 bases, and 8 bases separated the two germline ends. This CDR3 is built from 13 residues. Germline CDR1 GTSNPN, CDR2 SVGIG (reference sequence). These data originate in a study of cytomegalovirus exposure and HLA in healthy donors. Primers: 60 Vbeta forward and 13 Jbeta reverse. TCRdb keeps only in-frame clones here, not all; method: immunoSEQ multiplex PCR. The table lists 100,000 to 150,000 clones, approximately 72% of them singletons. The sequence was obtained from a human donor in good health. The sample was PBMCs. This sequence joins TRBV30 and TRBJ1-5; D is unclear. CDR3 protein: CAWSVSLDQPQHF. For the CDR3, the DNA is TGTGCCTGGAGTGTTAGCCTAGATCAGCCCCAGCATTTT.